These 11 T cell receptor beta chains came from one sample sequenced in a study of blood T cells in healthy people across ages. Using a J-beta primer mix together with a sample-barcoded 5' primer, a second PCR was run for roughly 7 to 12 cycles. TCRdb analysed the 5' RACE reads with MiXCR anew, one entry per CDR3 protein. The sample shows 650,000 to 800,000 distinct CDR3 sequences, roughly 44% of them seen only once. Sequenced material: blood. Every receptor here comes from a man aged 55-75 years in good health.

The chain carries TRBV29-1 and TRBJ2-5; perhaps TRBD2 as D (6 bases). Germline V CDR1 and CDR2: SQVTM, ANQGSEA. CDR3 length: 13 residues. For the CDR3, the DNA is TGCGGCTTCCGGGACTCCTTTTGGGAGACCCAGTACTTC. This sequence encodes CGFRDSFWETQYF.

This clonotype was seen a handful of times. The V gene is TRBV10-2, the J gene TRBJ2-7; no reliable D call. V was clipped by 7 bases and J by 5 bases, with 12 bases between them. Per the germline V gene, CDR1 is WSHSY and CDR2 is SAAADI. This CDR3 contains 12 residues. The chain's CDR3 is CASNPDNNEQYF. CDR3 in DNA: TGCGCCAGCAACCCAGACAACAACGAGCAGTACTTC.

The V call is TRBV20-1, the J call TRBJ1-1; 8 nucleotides line up with TRBD1. The ends lost 1 base at V and 5 bases at J; junction bases unmatched: 9. The CDR3 runs to 15 residues. Per germline, CDR1 DFQATT and CDR2 SNEGSKA (reference sequence). The CDR3 DNA sequence: TGCAGTGCTAGAGTGTTGCAGGGGGCCGGGACTGAAGCTTTCTTT. Encoded protein: CSARVLQGAGTEAFF.

The chain combines TRBV2 with TRBJ2-5; D unclear. The CDR3 is 14 residues long. Germline V gives CDR1 SNHLY, CDR2 FYNNEI. Trimming left V 4 bases short and J 4 bases short, with 13 bases between. CDR3 protein: CASSGILAGETQYF. Here the CDR3 DNA reads TGTGCCAGCAGTGGAATCTTGGCAGGAGAGACCCAGTACTTC.

The chain recombines TRBV7-2 with TRBJ2-1, with a weak D call TRBD2 (5 bases). CDR1 and CDR2 (germline): SGHTA, FQGNSA. The germline V and J ends were trimmed by 5 bases and 7 bases, with 15 bases remaining between them. The CDR3 totals 14 residues. This CDR3 reads CASSPRTFLNEQFF. CDR3 bases: TGTGCCAGCAGCCCACGGACTTTTTTAAATGAGCAGTTCTTC. The full variable domain, with the rest looked up from reference TRBV7-2 and TRBJ2-1, is GAGVSQSPSNKVTEKGKDVELRCDPISGHTALYWYRQSLGQGLEFLIYFQGNSAPDKSGLPSDRFSAERTGGSVSTLTIQRTQQEDSAVYLCASSPRTFLNEQFFGPGTRLTVL.

This clonotype was seen repeatedly, ten times or more. This sequence joins TRBV4-2 and TRBJ2-5; D is ambiguous. V was cut by 6 bases and J by 1 base, with 9 bases left in between. The CDR3 extends over 13 amino acids. The V gene's germline CDR1 is LGHNA and CDR2 YNFKEQ. The CDR3 DNA reads TGTGCCAGCAGAGAGGAAGGCCAAGAGACCCAGTACTTC. This gives the protein CASREEGQETQYF.

This clonotype was seen a handful of times. The genes are TRBV15 and TRBJ2-7, with unresolved D. The CDR3 runs 15 residues. V was pared by 1 base and J by 1 base, with 11 bases between. Germline assignment: CDR1 LNHNV and CDR2 YYDKDF (reference sequence). The CDR3 loop reads CATSRVMDPSYEQYF. The DNA for the CDR3 is TGTGCCACCAGCAGAGTAATGGACCCTTCCTACGAGCAGTACTTC.

The chain carries TRBV7-2 and TRBJ2-3; the D gene could be TRBD1 or TRBD2 (6 bases each). There are 14 residues in the CDR3. Trimming stripped 2 bases from V and 4 bases from J, with 10 bases between. Germline V lookup: CDR1 SGHTA, CDR2 FQGNSA. The CDR3 region is CASSLSRGADTQYF. The DNA of the CDR3 is TGTGCCAGCAGCTTATCTAGGGGGGCAGATACGCAGTATTTT.

The V and J genes are TRBV7-9 and TRBJ2-1; D might be TRBD1 (6 bases). Between the trimmed V and J ends, which lost 5 bases and 3 bases, there was a span of 20 bases. CDR1 and CDR2 from the germline V gene are SEHNR and FQNEAQ (reference sequence). The length of the CDR3 is 17 residues. CDR3 sequence: CASSEKSRGSRYNEQFF. The CDR3 DNA is TGTGCCAGCAGCGAGAAAAGCAGGGGCAGTCGCTACAATGAGCAGTTCTTC.

The chain couples TRBV20-1 to TRBJ2-7, with D tentatively TRBD1 or TRBD2 (5 bases each). CDR1 and CDR2 (germline): DFQATT, SNEGSKA (reference sequence). The CDR3 loop spans 14 amino acids. Trimming pared 3 bases from V and 1 base from J, leaving 13 bases between. CDR3 sequence reads: CSASPGRQSYEQYF. The CDR3 DNA reads as TGCAGTGCTAGCCCGGGACGCCAGTCCTACGAGCAGTACTTC.

The CDR3 protein is CASSVRDREPTQYF. CDR3 DNA: TGTGCCAGCAGTGTCCGGGACAGGGAACCGACCCAGTACTTC. The V gene is TRBV6-4, the J gene TRBJ2-5, with 9 positions matching TRBD1. Germline V lookup: CDR1 MRHNA, CDR2 SNTAGT. V dropped 4 bases and J dropped 7; count of bases not matched to a gene: 7. This CDR3 has 14 residues.